Sequencing of this TCR beta chain was carried out in a study of blood T cell repertoires in COVID-19. On the study more broadly: Some COVID-19 samples were acute and others convalescent; all came from the United States, Italy and Spain.

Participant reports of clinical history set cohort assignment. Recovery meant two consecutive negative NP/OP PCR tests, professional clearance, or resolved symptoms. Authors' processing steps: Amplifying reference gene primers gave estimates of nucleated cell counts. The data were produced by immunoSEQ multiplex PCR, yet TCRdb's version contains in-frame clones alone and is incomplete. D and trimming come from the DNA, and the V and J calls and clone size come from that table. The table has roughly 400,000 clones, over 85% seen once. This CDR3 spans 13 amino acids. CDR1 is MDHEN, CDR2 SYDVKM, per germline. Trimming took 11 bases from V and 7 from J; bases not matched to a gene: 4.

This clonotype was sampled from a woman younger than 45 who had recovered from COVID-19. The specimen sequenced was PBMCs or T cells enriched from blood (not recorded which). The V and J genes are TRBV28 and TRBJ2-1; 14 nucleotides align to TRBD2. CDR3 DNA sequence: TGTGCCGGAAGGACTAGCGGGAGGAATGAGCAGTTCTTC. Protein product: CAGRTSGRNEQFF. Full variable domain (remainder filled in from reference TRBV28 and TRBJ2-1): DVKVTQSSRYLVKRTGEKVFLECVQDMDHENMFWYRQDPGLGLRLIYFSYDVKMKEKGDIPEGYSVSREKKERFSLILESASTNQTSMYLCAGRTSGRNEQFFGPGTRLTVL.